Included here is one TCR beta chain sequence, with context. Its matching antigen is unknown. This CDR3 region has 14 residues. Germline trimming cut 5 bases from V and 2 bases from J; bases unmatched to any gene: 5. Germline CDR1 and CDR2: SQVTM and ANQGSEA. TCRdb's table, derived via immunoSEQ multiplex PCR, lists solely in-frame clones and lacks some. The data hold roughly 70,000 clones, with about 87% observed a single time. This entry is derived from a study of cytomegalovirus exposure and HLA in healthy donors. Whole-study results and caveats: Subsequent analysis showed first-cohort TCR clusters tending to co-occur in 120 validation repertoires.

The origin of this receptor is a woman younger than 35 in good health and CMV-seropositive. Material: PBMCs. The chain couples TRBV29-1 to TRBJ2-1, with TRBD1 matching over 8 bases. CDR3 in DNA: TGCAGCGTTCCCGGGACAGGTGCCTACAATGAGCAGTTCTTC. This gives the protein CSVPGTGAYNEQFF.